The T cell receptor (beta chain) described here comes from a study of OX40 agonist ivuxolimab in advanced cancers. Study in general: The study reported partial responses in three patients: one hepatocellular carcinoma, two cutaneous melanoma.

Data came from immunoSEQ multiplex PCR; TCRdb stores just in-frame clones and leaves some out. Of 60,000 to 100,000 clones detected, 87% appear once; the ten largest clones hold less than 0.25%. The CDR3 runs to 14 residues. The V gene lost 4 bases and the J gene lost 2 bases, with 8 bases spanning the gap. Germline lookup yields CDR1 MNHEY and CDR2 SMNVEV (reference sequence). This clone was seen once. The material was CD4+ or CD8+ T cells sorted from blood, obtained in a trial of the OX40 agonist ivuxolimab. This TCR derives from an adult with an advanced solid tumor such as melanoma, head and neck, liver or kidney cancer. This chain joins TRBV27 and TRBJ2-2; the D gene could be TRBD1 or TRBD2 (5 bases each). The chain's CDR3 is CASSWDGNTGELFF. The CDR3, as DNA: TGTGCCAGCAGTTGGGACGGAAACACCGGGGAGCTGTTTTTT.